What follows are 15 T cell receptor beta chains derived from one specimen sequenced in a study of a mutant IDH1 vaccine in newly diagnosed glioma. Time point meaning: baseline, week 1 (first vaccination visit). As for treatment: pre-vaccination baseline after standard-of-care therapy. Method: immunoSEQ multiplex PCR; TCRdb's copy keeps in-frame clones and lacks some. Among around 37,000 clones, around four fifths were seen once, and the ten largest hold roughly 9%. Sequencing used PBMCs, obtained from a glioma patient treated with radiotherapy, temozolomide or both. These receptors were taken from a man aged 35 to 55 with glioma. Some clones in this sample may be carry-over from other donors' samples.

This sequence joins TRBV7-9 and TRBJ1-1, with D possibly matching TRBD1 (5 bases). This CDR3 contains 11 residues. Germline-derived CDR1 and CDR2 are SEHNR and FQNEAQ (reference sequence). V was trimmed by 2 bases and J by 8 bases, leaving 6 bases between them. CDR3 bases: TGTGCCAGCAGCTTATGGGGGGAAGCTTTCTTT. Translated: CASSLWGEAFF.

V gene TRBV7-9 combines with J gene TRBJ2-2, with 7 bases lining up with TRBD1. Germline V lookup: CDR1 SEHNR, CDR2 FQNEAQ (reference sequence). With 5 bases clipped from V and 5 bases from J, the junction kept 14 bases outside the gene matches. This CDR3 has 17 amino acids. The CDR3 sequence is CASSPSQRTGTTGELFF. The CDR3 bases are TGTGCCAGCAGCCCTAGCCAGCGGACAGGCACGACCGGGGAGCTGTTTTTT. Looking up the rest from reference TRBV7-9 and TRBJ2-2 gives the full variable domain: DTGVSQNPRHKITKRGQNVTFRCDPISEHNRLYWYRQTLGQGPEFLTYFQNEAQLEKSRLLSDRFSAERPKGSFSTLEIQRTEQGDSAMYLCASSPSQRTGTTGELFFGEGSRLTVL.

CDR3 DNA sequence: TGTGCCAGCAGTCCCCAGGCGATCGGGGCCCAGAGCAATCAGCCCCAGCATTTT. Amino acids: CASSPQAIGAQSNQPQHF. This chain links TRBV27 with TRBJ1-5; the D gene is possibly TRBD1 (5 bases). The germline CDR1 and CDR2 sequences are MNHEY and SMNVEV (reference sequence). Trimming left V 5 bases short and J 1 base short, with 21 bases between. The CDR3 loop spans 18 amino acids.

Written as DNA, the CDR3 is TGCGCCAGCCGGCAGGTTGACGGAACCCATAACTATGGCTACACCTTC. It yields the protein CASRQVDGTHNYGYTF. This chain links TRBV5-1 with TRBJ1-2; the D is unclear. V was cut by 7 bases and J by 1 base, with 20 bases left in between. The CDR3 totals 16 residues. CDR1 and CDR2 from the germline V gene are SGHRS and YFSETQ.

The CDR3 DNA sequence: TGCGCCAGCAGCCTGCCAACAGGCGACGCTAACTATGGCTACACCTTC. It is translated as CASSLPTGDANYGYTF. The J gene is TRBJ1-2, the V gene TRBV5-1; weak D call: TRBD1 (5 bases). V lost 4 bases, J lost 0 bases, and 16 bases lay in between. Germline CDR1 is SGHRS and CDR2 is YFSETQ. The CDR3 covers 16 residues.

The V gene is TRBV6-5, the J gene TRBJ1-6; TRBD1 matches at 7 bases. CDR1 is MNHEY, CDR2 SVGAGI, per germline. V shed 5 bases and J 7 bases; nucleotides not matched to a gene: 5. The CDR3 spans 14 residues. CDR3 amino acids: CASSVGTVNSPLHF. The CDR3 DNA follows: TGTGCCAGCAGTGTGGGGACAGTCAATTCACCCCTCCACTTT.

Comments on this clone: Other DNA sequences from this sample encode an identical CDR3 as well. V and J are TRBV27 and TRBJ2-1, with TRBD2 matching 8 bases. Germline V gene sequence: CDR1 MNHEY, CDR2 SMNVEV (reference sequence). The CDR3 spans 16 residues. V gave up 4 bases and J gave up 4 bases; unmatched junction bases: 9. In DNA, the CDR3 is TGTGCCAGCAGTTCCCCAAGCGGGGGCCGGTACAATGAGCAGTTCTTC. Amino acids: CASSSPSGGRYNEQFF.

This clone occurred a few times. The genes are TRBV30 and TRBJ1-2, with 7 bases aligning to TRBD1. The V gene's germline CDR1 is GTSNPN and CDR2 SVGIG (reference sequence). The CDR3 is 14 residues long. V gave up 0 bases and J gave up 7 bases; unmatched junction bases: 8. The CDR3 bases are TGTGCCTGGAGTGTAGGCCCAGGGGGTCTTGGCTACACCTTC. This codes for CAWSVGPGGLGYTF.

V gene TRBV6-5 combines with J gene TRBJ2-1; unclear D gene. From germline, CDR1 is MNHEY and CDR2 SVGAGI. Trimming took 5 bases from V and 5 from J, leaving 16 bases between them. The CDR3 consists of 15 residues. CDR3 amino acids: CASSLTGASNNEQFF. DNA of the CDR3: TGTGCCAGCAGTCTCACCGGAGCTAGTAACAATGAGCAGTTCTTC.

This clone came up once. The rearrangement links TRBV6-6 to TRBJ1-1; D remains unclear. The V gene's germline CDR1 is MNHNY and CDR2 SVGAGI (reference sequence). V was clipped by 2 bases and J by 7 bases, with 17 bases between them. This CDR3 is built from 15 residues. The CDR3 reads CASSYLTPHTGEAFF. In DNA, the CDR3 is TGTGCCAGCAGTTACCTGACCCCTCACACGGGTGAAGCTTTCTTT.

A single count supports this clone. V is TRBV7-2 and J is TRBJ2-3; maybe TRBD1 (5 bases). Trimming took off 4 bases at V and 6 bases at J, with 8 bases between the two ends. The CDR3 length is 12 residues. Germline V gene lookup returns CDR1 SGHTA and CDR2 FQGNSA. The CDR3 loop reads CASSWGQDTQYF. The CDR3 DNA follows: TGTGCCAGCAGCTGGGGCCAGGATACGCAGTATTTT.

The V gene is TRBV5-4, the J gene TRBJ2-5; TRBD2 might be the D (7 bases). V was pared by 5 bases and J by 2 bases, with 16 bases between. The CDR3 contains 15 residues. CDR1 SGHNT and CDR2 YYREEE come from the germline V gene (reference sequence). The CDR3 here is CASSVWGGRQETQYF. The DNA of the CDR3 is TGTGCCAGCAGTGTGTGGGGGGGGCGACAAGAGACCCAGTACTTC.

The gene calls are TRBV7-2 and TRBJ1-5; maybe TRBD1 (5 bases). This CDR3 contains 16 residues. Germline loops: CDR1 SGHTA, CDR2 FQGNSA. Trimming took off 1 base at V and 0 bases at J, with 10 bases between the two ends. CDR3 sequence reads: CASSLEGRASNQPQHF. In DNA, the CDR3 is TGTGCCAGCAGCTTAGAAGGCAGGGCTAGCAATCAGCCCCAGCATTTT. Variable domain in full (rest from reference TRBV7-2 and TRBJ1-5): GAGVSQSPSNKVTEKGKDVELRCDPISGHTALYWYRQSLGQGLEFLIYFQGNSAPDKSGLPSDRFSAERTGGSVSTLTIQRTQQEDSAVYLCASSLEGRASNQPQHFGDGTRLSIL.

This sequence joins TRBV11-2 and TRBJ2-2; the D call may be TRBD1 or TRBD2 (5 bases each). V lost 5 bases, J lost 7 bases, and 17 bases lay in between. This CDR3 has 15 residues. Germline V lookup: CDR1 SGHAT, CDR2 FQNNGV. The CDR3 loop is CASSGPGTQGGELFF. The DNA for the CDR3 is TGTGCCAGCAGCGGACCCGGGACGCAGGGCGGGGAGCTGTTTTTT.

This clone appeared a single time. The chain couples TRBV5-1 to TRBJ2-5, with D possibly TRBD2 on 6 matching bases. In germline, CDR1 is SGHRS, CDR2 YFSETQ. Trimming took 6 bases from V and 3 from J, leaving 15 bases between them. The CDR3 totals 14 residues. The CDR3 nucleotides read TGCGCCAGCACGGGCGCGGGATGGGAAGAGACCCAGTACTTC. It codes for CASTGAGWEETQYF.